A single T cell receptor beta chain is shown here with its context. Many counts were recorded for this clonotype. The specificity of this receptor is unknown. No base-level quality is on record; no much larger clone is a single base apart. This entry comes from a study of T cells after yellow fever vaccination (dated by TCRdb to about 2019). About the investigation overall: The SMART-Seq v4 Ultra Low Input RNA kit was used to prepare libraries from fractions with low cell numbers. Bulk PBMC replicates and cell subsets were isolated from blood drawn at multiple timepoints before and after both primary and secondary immunization. To track T-cell clones before and after primary and booster YFV17D yellow fever vaccination, bulk TCR alpha and beta repertoires were sequenced longitudinally. The cohort comprised two healthy male donors, one aged 18 to 30 and one aged 30 to 40 years.

In light of the paper, this sample's treatment or condition label describes: live attenuated yellow fever vaccine strain. A standard Ficoll-Paque protocol was used to isolate PBMCs from peripheral blood. CD4 and CD8 T-cell fractions were isolated with Dynabeads CD4 and CD8 positive selection kits. RNA was extracted with TriZol from bulk PBMCs, CD4 and CD8 fractions, and dextramer-positive and dextramer-negative fractions. Via the germline V gene (reference sequence), CDR1 is DFQATT and CDR2 SNEGSKA. V is reduced by 7 bases and J by 2 bases, leaving a spacing of 5 bases between them. Counted from cysteine to phenylalanine, this CDR3 has 10 amino acids. Of all the DNA, just the CDR3 is kept, 30 bases in frame from base 1. Sequencing used an Illumina NovaSeq 6000. TCR cDNA was synthesized by 5'RACE template switching, which introduced a universal primer site and unique molecular identifiers. Priming of cDNA synthesis was performed from both the TCR alpha and TCR beta constant segments. Library amplification involved two PCR steps, and the second step added sample barcodes and sequencing adapters. Sequencing of libraries was done on Illumina HiSeq 2500 (2x100 bp) or NovaSeq (2x150 bp). As for how the authors treated the data: Reads were demultiplexed and collapsed into UMI consensus sequences with MIGEC, and V(D)J alignment was performed with MiXCR. Vaccine-responding clonotypes were identified with edgeR using replicate PBMC samples, with FDR below 0.01 and a log2 fold change above 5 up to day 15 being required. Each bulk clonotype received a CD4 or CD8 identity based on whether the sequenced CD4 or CD8 repertoire contained that clonotype at higher abundance. Starting from the raw public reads, TCRdb applied fastp trimming at Q25, assembled clones with MiXCR and retained in-frame beta chains. Duplicate CDR3 protein sequences are folded into a single record with the most common DNA and genes. Clone size and V and J calls follow TCRdb, not the original study. The sample table records approximately 330,000 distinct CDR3 sequences; roughly an eighth of these occur just once. The ten most abundant clones make up around 3% of the sample.

The paper's findings and limits, for the study overall: Most clones expanded after primary vaccination were re-detected after the booster (about 96% of CD4 and 80% to 90% of CD8), suggesting broad memory maintenance. Computational filtering was needed because FACS-sorted repertoires could contain abundant contaminating clonotypes from the bulk population. Compared with the primary T-cell response, the secondary T-cell response was weaker but faster, peaking on day 5 rather than day 15. The study included only a couple of donors, which limits how far the findings can be generalized. A small fraction of clonotypes showed up in both the CD4 and CD8 compartments, probably as a result of convergent recombination.

This TCR came from a man between 18 and 35 years old who received the YFV17D yellow fever vaccine. The rearrangement joined TRBV20-1 to TRBJ1-2; the D segment could be TRBD1, given 5 matching bases. Sample: CD4+ T cells sorted from PBMCs, taken 15 days after the yellow fever booster vaccination. The CDR3 has the sequence CSGGNYGYTF. The nucleotide sequence is TGCAGTGGGGGGAACTATGGCTACACCTTC.